This T cell receptor (beta chain) appears in the sequencing data of a study of T cell repertoires in cytomegalovirus infection (dated by TCRdb to about 2019). Background for the entire study: Peptide stimulations targeted recently identified HLA-C-restricted CMV epitopes, whose presentation resists viral immunomodulation, together with well-studied HLA-B-restricted epitopes. The HLA type of each donor mattered for the analysis, because public TCR beta signatures pointed to carriage of CMV infection along with the matching HLA type. Study-level results and caveats: In both this cohort and an independent roughly 360-donor cohort, the cumulative frequency of public TCR beta family members distinguished carriers of CMV infection plus the relevant HLA type. In the ex vivo response, HLA-C-restricted CMV-specific TCR beta clonotypes were dominant, and in two of eight donors the single most frequent clonotype came from this HLA-C-restricted group.

The CDR1 and CDR2 encoded by the germline V gene are SGHVS and FQNEAQ. Taken from cysteine to phenylalanine, the CDR3 has 14 residues. The read is trimmed to its CDR3 DNA, 42 bases read in frame from base 1. The junction shows trimming of 5 bases on V and 1 base on J, plus 9 bases between the germline ends. The treatment or condition label, as the study defines it: in vitro stimulation with specific CMV peptide epitopes to enrich CMV-specific T cells. Sequenced on an Illumina HiSeq 1500. TCRdb reprocessed the public reads (quality trimming at Q25 with fastp, clone calling with MiXCR) and kept in-frame beta chains. Every CDR3 protein is listed once, alongside the most common genes and DNA of its rows. In all, the sample holds roughly 920,000 distinct CDR3 sequences, and 30% to 40% of those were seen once. Of the sample, about 14% is held by the ten largest clones. As concerns this clonotype: It lacks a known antigen. It has no much larger one-base neighbor in the sample; base qualities were not kept.

Recombination connected TRBV7-8 to TRBJ2-1; the D gene assignment is ambiguous. The sequences come from cultured CD8+ T cells from PBMCs, collected from culture after CMV antigen stimulation. The source is a human donor in good health (CMV status not recorded). Some clones in this sample may be carry-over from other donors' samples. The sequenced DNA is TGTGCCAGCAGCCCCAGATTTTCCTACAATGAGCAGTTCTTC. Protein translation: CASSPRFSYNEQFF.